This entry lists 22 T cell receptor beta chains sequenced from one sample in a study of vaccination effects on CD4 cells after COVID-19. For these TCRs, the target antigens are not known. CD4+ T cells specific for antigen were expanded with viral peptide pools by the ViraFEST assay before sequencing. Subsequent to less than twelve days of culture, CD4+ T cells were isolated. Their SARS-CoV-2 infection, verified by PCR, occurred between March and December 2020. Vaccine administered to participants consisted of two doses of either BNT162b2 or mRNA-1273. Profiling relied on immunoSEQ multiplex PCR, and the TCRdb table lists in-frame clones only, not all of them. The data hold more than 15,000 clones, with just over 75% observed a single time. This specimen was CD4+ T cells from PBMCs cultured with SARS-CoV-2 spike peptides, taken after COVID-19 vaccination. These receptors all stem from a human donor who had a prior SARS-CoV-2 infection.

The V call is TRBV7-2, the J call TRBJ2-6; 9 nucleotides match TRBD1. Germline V gene data show CDR1 as SGHTA and CDR2 as FQGNSA. V lost 5 bases and J lost 2; bases outside the gene matches: 7. The CDR3 is 17 residues long. The chain's CDR3 is CASSPWGQGAGANVLTF. The CDR3, as DNA: TGTGCCAGCAGCCCTTGGGGACAGGGTGCTGGGGCCAACGTCCTGACTTTC.

The chain uses TRBV11-2 and TRBJ2-1; D call uncertain. Germline CDR1 and CDR2: SGHAT and FQNNGV. The CDR3 contains 15 residues. V shed 1 base and J shed 0 bases, with 7 bases lying between them. CDR3 bases: TGTGCCAGCAGCTTAGGGGTCGGCTCCTACAATGAGCAGTTCTTC. Amino acid sequence: CASSLGVGSYNEQFF.

The rearrangement joins TRBV4-2 to TRBJ1-3, with a possible D match to TRBD1 (5 bases). Germline V gene lookup returns CDR1 LGHNA and CDR2 YNFKEQ. Trimming removed 0 bases from V and 4 bases from J, with 10 bases in between. The CDR3 spans 15 residues. In DNA, the CDR3 is TGTGCCAGCAGCCAAGAAATGGGGCTCGGAAACACCATATATTTT. This codes for CASSQEMGLGNTIYF.

This clone was detected only a few times. V and J are TRBV27 and TRBJ2-1, with D unclear. Trimming stripped 5 bases from V and 12 bases from J, with 11 bases between. Germline values: CDR1 MNHEY, CDR2 SMNVEV (reference sequence). The CDR3 loop spans 11 amino acids. For the CDR3, the DNA is TGTGCCAGCAGTGATAATGAGTGGCAGTTCTTC. It specifies CASSDNEWQFF.

The chain combines TRBV5-4 with TRBJ2-7; maybe TRBD2 (6 bases). From germline, CDR1 is SGHNT and CDR2 YYREEE (reference sequence). The V gene lost 2 bases and the J gene lost 7 bases, with 19 bases spanning the gap. The CDR3 is made up of 15 amino acids. The CDR3 region has the DNA TGTGCCAGCAGCTTAGAGGAGGGTGGGGAAGGGGAGCAGTACTTC. It translates to CASSLEEGGEGEQYF.

The CDR3 here is CSAIEGRNEQFF. The DNA for the CDR3 is TGCAGTGCTATTGAAGGTAGAAATGAGCAGTTCTTC. This sequence joins TRBV20-1 and TRBJ2-1; D gene uncertain. The germline gives CDR1 DFQATT, CDR2 SNEGSKA (reference sequence). V dropped 4 bases and J dropped 7 bases, with 11 bases sitting between them. CDR3 length: 12 amino acids.

The chain is built from TRBV6-5 and TRBJ2-7; TRBD2 matches at 8 bases. Per the germline V gene, CDR1 is MNHEY and CDR2 is SVGAGI. The V and J ends lost 8 bases and 0 bases, in that order; junction bases with no gene match: 9. CDR3 length: 15 amino acids. CDR3 sequence reads: CASGAGGTSSYEQYF. CDR3 in DNA: TGTGCCAGCGGGGCGGGAGGCACTTCCTCCTACGAGCAGTACTTC.

The chain couples TRBV10-3 to TRBJ1-5; weak D call: TRBD1 (6 bases). The germline V and J ends were trimmed by 7 bases and 4 bases, with 11 bases remaining between them. Germline V gives CDR1 ENHRY, CDR2 SYGVKD. The CDR3 runs 13 residues. The CDR3 DNA sequence: TGTGCCATCACAGGGGCTAGGAATCAGCCCCAGCATTTT. Translating it yields CAITGARNQPQHF.

The J gene is TRBJ1-4, the V gene TRBV4-1; D might be TRBD1 (6 bases). The CDR3 spans 17 residues. Germline CDR1 reads MGHRA; CDR2 reads YSYEKL. V shed 2 bases and J shed 11 bases, with 24 bases lying between them. The CDR3 nucleotides are TGCGCCAGCAGCCAAACCCCCTACAGGGATCTTAATAAGAAACTGTTTTTT. Translation: CASSQTPYRDLNKKLFF.

This rearrangement joins TRBV5-1 to TRBJ2-7; 7 positions agree with TRBD1. The trim removed 0 bases at V and 0 bases at J, leaving 6 bases unmatched. The CDR3 sequence is 16 residues long. The germline V gene encodes CDR1 SGHRS and CDR2 YFSETQ. The CDR3: CASSLGDSGYSYEQYF. The DNA for the CDR3 is TGCGCCAGCAGCTTGGGGGACAGTGGGTACTCCTACGAGCAGTACTTC.

The rearrangement joins TRBV11-3 to TRBJ2-7; 8 bases fit TRBD1. CDR1 and CDR2 (germline): SGHNT, YENEEA. The CDR3 covers 14 residues. Trimming at V came to 5 bases and at J to 7 bases, leaving 10 bases not matched to a gene. CDR3: CASSGDRITREQYF. The CDR3 bases are TGTGCCAGCAGCGGGGACAGGATTACGAGGGAGCAGTACTTC.

This sequence joins TRBV24-1 and TRBJ2-1; D is uncertain. The CDR3 has 17 residues. CDR1 and CDR2 from the germline V gene are KGHDR and SFDVKD. V shed 2 bases and J shed 0 bases, with 13 bases lying between them. CDR3 DNA sequence: TGTGCCACCAGTGATTCGAAAGGCGACCACTCCTACAATGAGCAGTTCTTC. It translates to CATSDSKGDHSYNEQFF.

The chain is built from TRBV3-1 (or the pseudogene TRBV3-2) and TRBJ1-5, with D unresolved. Germline assignment: CDR1 LGHDT and CDR2 YNNKEL (reference sequence). With 5 bases removed from V and 9 bases from J, the gap between germline ends came to 14 bases. The CDR3 is 13 residues long. CDR3 nucleotide sequence: TGTGCCAGCAGCACCTCAAAAGGCGGGCCCCAGCATTTT. Amino acid sequence: CASSTSKGGPQHF.

V and J are TRBV18 and TRBJ1-4; 7 nucleotides line up with TRBD1. The CDR3 has 13 amino acids. Germline CDR1 is KGHSH and CDR2 is LQKENI. With 6 bases clipped from V and 5 bases from J, the junction kept 3 bases outside the gene matches. CDR3 sequence (DNA): TGTGCCAGCTCCCAACAGGGGAATGAAAAACTGTTTTTT. It encodes CASSQQGNEKLFF. Based on the CDR3 plus reference TRBV18 and TRBJ1-4, the full variable domain is NAGVMQNPRHLVRRRGQEARLRCSPMKGHSHVYWYRQLPEEGLKFMVYLQKENIIDESGMPKERFSAEFPKEGPSILRIQQVVRGDSAAYFCASSQQGNEKLFFGSGTQLSVL.

This chain joins TRBV6-6 and TRBJ2-2; perhaps TRBD1 as D (5 bases). V was cut by 2 bases and J by 3 bases, with 10 bases left in between. The CDR3 covers 15 residues. Germline CDR1 MNHNY, CDR2 SVGAGI (reference sequence). The CDR3 is CASSYKAGYTGELFF. Here the CDR3 DNA reads TGTGCCAGCAGTTACAAGGCAGGGTACACCGGGGAGCTGTTTTTT.

This clone showed up just once. The chain combines TRBV4-3 with TRBJ2-3; no reliable D call. The CDR3 has 14 residues. The V end was cut by 4 bases, the J end by 2 bases, with 10 bases between. Germline V lookup: CDR1 LGHNA, CDR2 YSLEER. In DNA, the CDR3 is TGCGCCAGCAGCCTCGCCTACTTCACAGATACGCAGTATTTT. This translates into CASSLAYFTDTQYF.

The chain joins TRBV7-8 to TRBJ1-2; TRBD1 might be the D (5 bases). This CDR3 spans 14 amino acids. Germline CDR1 and CDR2: SGHVS and FQNEAQ. The germline V and J ends were trimmed by 5 bases and 4 bases, with 14 bases remaining between them. CDR3 sequence (DNA): TGTGCCAGCAGCACCTGGGGACCCTCCTATGGCTACACCTTC. This gives the protein CASSTWGPSYGYTF.

The chain joins TRBV14 to TRBJ2-7; TRBD1 might be the D (6 bases). There are 17 residues in the CDR3. Trimming shortened V by 1 base and J by 2 bases, and 18 bases separated the two germline ends. In germline, CDR1 is SGHDN, CDR2 FVKESK. The CDR3 bases are TGTGCCAGCAGCCAAGGGGTACTTAGAGGGGGAACCTACGAGCAGTACTTC. It translates to CASSQGVLRGGTYEQYF.

This clone has just a few counts. The V gene is TRBV19, the J gene TRBJ1-5, with TRBD1 as a possible D gene (5 bases). This CDR3 region has 17 residues. Germline values: CDR1 LNHDA, CDR2 SQIVND (reference sequence). V lost 4 bases to trimming and J lost 0 bases, with 16 bases between them. The CDR3 region is CASSTTGTPNSNQPQHF. Here the CDR3 DNA reads TGTGCCAGTAGTACTACCGGGACTCCAAATAGCAATCAGCCCCAGCATTTT.

This chain uses TRBV11-3 with TRBJ2-5, with D perhaps given as TRBD1 or TRBD2 (5 bases each). V was shortened by 1 base and J by 7 bases, with 25 bases between the two germline ends. Germline V CDR1 and CDR2: SGHNT, YENEEA. The CDR3 is 18 residues long. Here the CDR3 DNA reads TGTGCCAGCAGCTTAGGTCACCGTCGGTCGGCAGGGACCATGACCCAGTACTTC. Translating it yields CASSLGHRRSAGTMTQYF.

In DNA form, the CDR3 reads TGTGCCAGCAGTGAAAGGCCTTTAAGGGGTAATTCACCCCTCCACTTT. The encoded protein is CASSERPLRGNSPLHF. The chain joins TRBV2 to TRBJ1-6, with D possibly being TRBD1 (5 bases). The ends were cut back, 2 bases at V and 6 bases at J, with 14 bases in the middle. The CDR3 has 16 amino acids. Germline loops: CDR1 SNHLY, CDR2 FYNNEI.

V gene TRBV27 combines with J gene TRBJ2-7, with D perhaps assigned TRBD1 or TRBD2 (5 bases each). V gave up 6 bases and J gave up 4 bases, with 22 bases separating them. Per germline, CDR1 MNHEY and CDR2 SMNVEV (reference sequence). The length of the CDR3 is 16 residues. The CDR3 DNA reads TGTGCCAGCAGGAGCCCGTCAGGGAGCGTTAAGTACGAGCAGTACTTC. Its translation is CASRSPSGSVKYEQYF.